This T cell receptor beta chain is from a study of response to subunit inactivated influenza vaccine. TCRdb re-called the RT-PCR reads with MiXCR, one entry per CDR3 protein. The table records about 520,000 distinct CDR3 sequences, about 7.2% of them present only once. This clonotype was picked up many times. Germline lookup yields CDR1 LGHDT and CDR2 YNNKEL (reference sequence). The CDR3 extends over 16 amino acids. V shed 0 bases and J 5 bases; nucleotides not matched to a gene: 7. The TCR was taken from a man aged 50 to 75 who received an inactivated influenza vaccine. The starting material was PBMCs from blood, obtained around 25 months after vaccination. The J gene is TRBJ2-7, the V gene TRBV3-1; 10 bases agree with TRBD1. The CDR3 loop is CASSQDYGTGVNEQYF. The CDR3 DNA follows: TGTGCCAGCAGCCAAGATTACGGGACAGGGGTGAACGAGCAGTACTTC.